One sample yielded the 29 T cell receptor beta chains listed below, sequenced in a study of T-cell reconstitution after alpha-beta-depleted transplantation in children. For TCRbeta, the library was prepared with unique molecular identifiers. One entry per CDR3 protein, called by TCRdb with MiXCR from the PCR reads. The table has fewer than 450,000 distinct CDR3 sequences, roughly 15% seen once; the top ten hold approximately 44%. Material: PBMCs, mostly from graft donor cells, obtained 360 days after TCRalphabeta/CD19-depleted stem cell transplant. These receptors were taken from a male patient under 10 years old who had a stem cell transplant for acute lymphoblastic leukemia, so the T cells may come from the graft donor.

Many counts were recorded for this clonotype. The V and J genes are TRBV12-3 or TRBV12-4 and TRBJ2-7; 9 positions match TRBD2. The V and J ends lost 5 bases and 0 bases, in that order; junction bases with no gene match: 2. CDR3 size: 14 residues. CDR3 in amino acids: CASSHSGSSYEQYF. The CDR3 DNA is TGTGCCAGCAGTCATAGCGGGAGCTCCTACGAGCAGTACTTC.

This clonotype was detected a few times. V is TRBV9 and J is TRBJ2-4; D may be TRBD2 (7 bases). The germline V gene encodes CDR1 SGDLS and CDR2 YYNGEE. This CDR3 spans 17 amino acids. V lost 0 bases, J lost 5 bases, and 18 bases lay in between. CDR3 sequence reads: CASSVDHGRGGENIQYF. Here the CDR3 DNA reads TGTGCCAGCAGCGTAGACCACGGAAGGGGGGGCGAAAACATTCAGTACTTC.

This sequence joins TRBV28 and TRBJ2-1, with TRBD2 identical over 9 bases. The CDR3 is 16 amino acids. From germline, CDR1 is MDHEN and CDR2 SYDVKM. Trimming removed 3 bases from V and 4 bases from J; junction bases left unmatched: 7. CDR3 protein: CASSFRGGAYYNEQFF. The CDR3 nucleotides read TGTGCCAGCAGTTTTCGCGGGGGGGCTTATTACAATGAGCAGTTCTTC.

At least ten counts were recorded for this clonotype. The rearrangement uses TRBV21-1 and TRBJ1-3; no check of the table's D call, TRBD1, against the DNA was made. TRBV21-1 is labeled a pseudogene. The CDR3 is 17 amino acids. The CDR3 sequence is CASNPPMDRSSGNTIYF. The CDR3 DNA sequence: TGTGCCAGCAACCCCCCAATGGACAGGTCCTCTGGAAACACCATATATTTT.

V usage is TRBV5-1 and J usage is TRBJ2-7; D may be TRBD1 (5 bases). The CDR3 extends over 14 amino acids. Germline CDR1 SGHRS, CDR2 YFSETQ. V shed 4 bases and J shed 3 bases, with 14 bases lying between them. The CDR3 DNA follows: TGCGCCAGCAGCGTGCAGGGATGGGGCTACGAGCAGTACTTC. This codes for CASSVQGWGYEQYF.

In its sample, this clonotype was seen a few times. The chain recombines TRBV29-1 with TRBJ2-3; D could derive from TRBD1 or TRBD2 (5 bases each). The CDR3 is 16 residues long. Trimming left V 1 base short and J 0 bases short, with 14 bases between. Germline V lookup: CDR1 SQVTM, CDR2 ANQGSEA. CDR3 nucleotide sequence: TGCAGCGTTGAAGGGGGACGGATCACTAGCACAGATACGCAGTATTTT. Its translation is CSVEGGRITSTDTQYF.

The rearrangement joins TRBV27 to TRBJ2-1; the match to TRBD2 covers 10 bases. Germline trimming cut 0 bases from V and 10 bases from J; bases unmatched to any gene: 6. Germline V lookup: CDR1 MNHEY, CDR2 SMNVEV (reference sequence). The CDR3 is made up of 15 amino acids. The CDR3 DNA reads as TGTGCCAGCAGTTTATCCCTAGCGGGAGTTAACGAGCAGTTCTTC. Protein: CASSLSLAGVNEQFF.

The chain's CDR3 is CSASQTSGTSYEQYF. CDR3 nucleotide sequence: TGCAGTGCGAGCCAGACTAGCGGGACCTCCTACGAGCAGTACTTC. The genes are TRBV20-1 and TRBJ2-7; TRBD2 matches 11 bases. This CDR3 contains 15 residues. The V and J ends lost 6 bases and 0 bases, in that order; junction bases with no gene match: 7. Germline values: CDR1 DFQATT, CDR2 SNEGSKA (reference sequence).

The J gene is TRBJ2-7, the V gene TRBV6-6; D not resolved. Trimming pared 2 bases from V and 4 bases from J, leaving 6 bases between. Germline lookup yields CDR1 MNHNY and CDR2 SVGAGI (reference sequence). This CDR3 is built from 12 residues. CDR3 sequence reads: CASSYIGYEQYF. The CDR3 DNA reads TGTGCCAGCAGTTACATAGGGTACGAGCAGTACTTC.

This clonotype was detected a few times. The rearrangement uses TRBV4-1 and TRBJ2-7, with 8 bases aligning to TRBD2. J was trimmed by 9 bases and V by 4 bases; bases with no gene match: 17. Germline V lookup: CDR1 MGHRA, CDR2 YSYEKL. The CDR3 covers 16 residues. The CDR3 DNA is TGCGCCAGCAGCCCGAGGATGCTAGCGGGTGCCTCTGGGCAGTACTTC. Protein: CASSPRMLAGASGQYF.

The V and J genes are TRBV10-3 and TRBJ1-1, with D perhaps matching TRBD1 (5 bases). The length of the CDR3 is 13 residues. Germline V gene lookup returns CDR1 ENHRY and CDR2 SYGVKD. With 6 bases removed from V and 3 bases from J, the gap between germline ends came to 11 bases. The CDR3 DNA reads TGTGCCATCAGGTTCAGGGAGGACACTGAAGCTTTCTTT. Translating it yields CAIRFREDTEAFF.

This rearrangement joins TRBV4-3 to TRBJ2-3, with D perhaps matching TRBD1 or TRBD2 (5 bases each). Trimming shortened V by 0 bases and J by 2 bases, and 15 bases separated the two germline ends. Per the germline V gene, CDR1 is LGHNA and CDR2 is YSLEER. The CDR3 extends over 17 amino acids. The CDR3: CASSQEGDGTLTDTQYF. CDR3 DNA: TGCGCCAGCAGCCAAGAGGGAGACGGGACCCTCACAGATACGCAGTATTTT.

This clonotype came up a few times. The chain uses TRBV5-1 and TRBJ2-1; no clear D. CDR1 is SGHRS and CDR2 is YFSETQ in the germline V gene. With 0 bases removed from V and 6 bases from J, the gap between germline ends came to 10 bases. The CDR3 loop spans 14 amino acids. The CDR3: CASSLGSSANEQFF. The CDR3 DNA follows: TGCGCCAGCAGCTTGGGGAGCAGCGCCAATGAGCAGTTCTTC.

The V call is TRBV12-3 or TRBV12-4, the J call TRBJ2-7; no clear D gene. This CDR3 has 14 residues. Trimming took 6 bases from V and 5 from J, leaving 17 bases between them. CDR3 loop: CASSPPGSLHEQYF. The CDR3 region has the DNA TGTGCCAGCAGCCCGCCAGGCTCGCTCCACGAGCAGTACTTC.

This clonotype was detected many times. V gene TRBV28 combines with J gene TRBJ2-1; D is possibly TRBD2 (6 bases). V lost 5 bases and J lost 6, with 17 bases in between. In germline, CDR1 is MDHEN, CDR2 SYDVKM. The CDR3 has 15 residues. Written as DNA, the CDR3 is TGTGCCAGCAGTACGGGACTCTCACAGGTCAATGAGCAGTTCTTC. This codes for CASSTGLSQVNEQFF.

This clonotype was seen only a few times. The rearrangement uses TRBV28 and TRBJ2-7; TRBD1 agrees at 7 bases. CDR1 is MDHEN and CDR2 is SYDVKM in the germline V gene. The junction had 3 bases not matched to a gene; V was cut back by 6 bases and J by 4 bases. The CDR3 totals 12 residues. The CDR3 region is CASRRQGYEQYF. The CDR3 region has the DNA TGTGCCAGCAGACGACAGGGATACGAGCAGTACTTC.

This clonotype was picked up a small number of times. This chain joins TRBV7-9 and TRBJ1-1; 8 positions agree with TRBD1. The CDR3 length is 17 residues. Trimming cost V 1 base and J 1 base; bases outside gene matches: 8. CDR1 is SEHNR and CDR2 is FQNEAQ in the germline V gene (reference sequence). CDR3 sequence: CASSLGWTGLGNTEAFF. CDR3 DNA: TGTGCCAGCAGCTTAGGGTGGACAGGGTTGGGGAACACTGAAGCTTTCTTT.

CDR3 sequence: CASSSETYGYTF. The DNA for the CDR3 is TGCGCCAGCAGCTCGGAGACCTATGGCTACACCTTC. This sequence joins TRBV5-1 and TRBJ1-2; no clear D. CDR1 is SGHRS, CDR2 YFSETQ, per germline. The CDR3 loop spans 12 amino acids. Between the trimmed V and J ends, which lost 3 bases and 4 bases, there was a span of 7 bases.

This chain uses TRBV4-1 with TRBJ2-5; the match to TRBD1 covers 8 bases. V shed 1 base, J shed 2 bases, and the junction held 3 bases outside the gene matches. Germline CDR1 and CDR2: MGHRA and YSYEKL. The CDR3 is 15 amino acids. CDR3 sequence: CASSQVGTGQETQYF. The CDR3 region has the DNA TGCGCCAGCAGCCAAGTCGGGACAGGACAAGAGACCCAGTACTTC.

The chain uses TRBV29-1 and TRBJ1-5; D gene uncertain. V gave up 4 bases and J gave up 3 bases, with 10 bases separating them. Germline assignment: CDR1 SQVTM and CDR2 ANQGSEA. The CDR3 is made up of 13 amino acids. Here the CDR3 DNA reads TGCAGCGTTGGGGAGGGAACCAATCAGCCCCAGCATTTT. This encodes CSVGEGTNQPQHF. Complete variable domain (other parts from reference TRBV29-1 and TRBJ1-5): SAVISQKPSRDICQRGTSLTIQCQVDSQVTMMFWYRQQPGQSLTLIATANQGSEATYESGFVIDKFPISRPNLTFSTLTVSNMSPEDSSIYLCSVGEGTNQPQHFGDGTRLSIL.

This chain uses TRBV7-9 with TRBJ1-1; D ambiguous. The CDR3 consists of 13 residues. Germline V gene data show CDR1 as SEHNR and CDR2 as FQNEAQ (reference sequence). V shed 5 bases and J shed 3 bases, with 10 bases lying between them. CDR3 sequence (DNA): TGTGCCAGCAGCCTACAGAGGGACACTGAAGCTTTCTTT. Translating it yields CASSLQRDTEAFF.

There are many counts of this clonotype. The chain employs TRBV18 and TRBJ1-5; D may be TRBD1 (5 bases). V was trimmed by 2 bases and J by 9 bases, leaving 8 bases between them. CDR3 length: 12 amino acids. Looked up from germline, CDR1 is KGHSH and CDR2 is LQKENI. CDR3: CASSPGAGPQHF. The DNA of the CDR3 is TGTGCCAGCTCACCAGGGGCTGGGCCCCAGCATTTT.

This clonotype has a handful of counts. The V gene is TRBV20-1, the J gene TRBJ2-1; D uncertain. Germline CDR1 is DFQATT and CDR2 is SNEGSKA (reference sequence). V gave up 1 base and J gave up 2 bases, with 9 bases separating them. The CDR3 covers 14 residues. The CDR3 loop reads CSARGPSTYNEQFF. The CDR3 bases are TGCAGTGCTAGAGGGCCCTCGACCTACAATGAGCAGTTCTTC.

There are a few counts of this clonotype. V usage is TRBV20-1 and J usage is TRBJ2-2; TRBD2 matches at 7 bases. Trimming at V came to 2 bases and at J to 7 bases, leaving 7 bases not matched to a gene. The CDR3 length is 14 residues. Germline values: CDR1 DFQATT, CDR2 SNEGSKA (reference sequence). As DNA, the CDR3 is TGCAGTGCTAGAATCGGCGGGAGCGTCGGGGAGCTGTTTTTT. This sequence encodes CSARIGGSVGELFF.

The rearrangement links TRBV3-1 to TRBJ2-7; perhaps TRBD2 as D (6 bases). The germline V and J ends were trimmed by 1 base and 3 bases, with 13 bases remaining between them. Germline V gene lookup returns CDR1 LGHDT and CDR2 YNNKEL (reference sequence). This CDR3 is built from 15 residues. Here the CDR3 reads CASSQGTRGSYEQYF. The CDR3 DNA is TGTGCCAGCAGCCAAGGGACCCGGGGGAGCTACGAGCAGTACTTC.

This clonotype was picked up a small number of times. The V and J genes are TRBV5-1 and TRBJ1-5, with TRBD1 as a possible D gene (5 bases). With 2 bases removed from V and 8 bases from J, the gap between germline ends came to 11 bases. Germline V gene sequence: CDR1 SGHRS, CDR2 YFSETQ. This CDR3 has 13 residues. The CDR3 loop is CASSFQGLEPQHF. The CDR3 nucleotides are TGCGCCAGCAGCTTCCAGGGTTTGGAGCCCCAGCATTTT. Full variable domain (remainder filled in from reference TRBV5-1 and TRBJ1-5): KAGVTQTPRYLIKTRGQQVTLSCSPISGHRSVSWYQQTPGQGLQFLFEYFSETQRNKGNFPGRFSGRQFSNSRSEMNVSTLELGDSALYLCASSFQGLEPQHFGDGTRLSIL.

This clonotype was counted between two and nine times. The V gene is TRBV3-1, the J gene TRBJ2-2, with D possibly TRBD2 on 5 matching bases. Trimming took off 1 base at V and 7 bases at J, with 10 bases between the two ends. Germline CDR1 is LGHDT and CDR2 is YNNKEL (reference sequence). This CDR3 contains 14 residues. The CDR3 reads CASSQAGWGGELFF. CDR3 DNA: TGTGCCAGCAGCCAAGCGGGATGGGGCGGGGAGCTGTTTTTT.

This clonotype was counted ten times or more. V usage is TRBV28 and J usage is TRBJ2-3; tentative D call: TRBD2 (6 bases). V dropped 3 bases and J dropped 4 bases, with 11 bases sitting between them. This CDR3 has 14 amino acids. Germline CDR1 reads MDHEN; CDR2 reads SYDVKM. CDR3 DNA: TGTGCCAGCAGTTTGTCTAGCGTTGCAGATACGCAGTATTTT. It yields the protein CASSLSSVADTQYF.

This sequence joins TRBV6-2 or TRBV6-3 and TRBJ2-3; possible D gene TRBD2, 6 bases. CDR3 length: 17 residues. Germline V gene lookup returns CDR1 MNHEY and CDR2 SVGEGT. V lost 0 bases, J lost 4 bases, and 17 bases lay in between. CDR3: CASSYSMSREWADTQYF. The CDR3 DNA sequence: TGTGCCAGCAGTTACTCGATGTCCCGGGAGTGGGCAGATACGCAGTATTTT.